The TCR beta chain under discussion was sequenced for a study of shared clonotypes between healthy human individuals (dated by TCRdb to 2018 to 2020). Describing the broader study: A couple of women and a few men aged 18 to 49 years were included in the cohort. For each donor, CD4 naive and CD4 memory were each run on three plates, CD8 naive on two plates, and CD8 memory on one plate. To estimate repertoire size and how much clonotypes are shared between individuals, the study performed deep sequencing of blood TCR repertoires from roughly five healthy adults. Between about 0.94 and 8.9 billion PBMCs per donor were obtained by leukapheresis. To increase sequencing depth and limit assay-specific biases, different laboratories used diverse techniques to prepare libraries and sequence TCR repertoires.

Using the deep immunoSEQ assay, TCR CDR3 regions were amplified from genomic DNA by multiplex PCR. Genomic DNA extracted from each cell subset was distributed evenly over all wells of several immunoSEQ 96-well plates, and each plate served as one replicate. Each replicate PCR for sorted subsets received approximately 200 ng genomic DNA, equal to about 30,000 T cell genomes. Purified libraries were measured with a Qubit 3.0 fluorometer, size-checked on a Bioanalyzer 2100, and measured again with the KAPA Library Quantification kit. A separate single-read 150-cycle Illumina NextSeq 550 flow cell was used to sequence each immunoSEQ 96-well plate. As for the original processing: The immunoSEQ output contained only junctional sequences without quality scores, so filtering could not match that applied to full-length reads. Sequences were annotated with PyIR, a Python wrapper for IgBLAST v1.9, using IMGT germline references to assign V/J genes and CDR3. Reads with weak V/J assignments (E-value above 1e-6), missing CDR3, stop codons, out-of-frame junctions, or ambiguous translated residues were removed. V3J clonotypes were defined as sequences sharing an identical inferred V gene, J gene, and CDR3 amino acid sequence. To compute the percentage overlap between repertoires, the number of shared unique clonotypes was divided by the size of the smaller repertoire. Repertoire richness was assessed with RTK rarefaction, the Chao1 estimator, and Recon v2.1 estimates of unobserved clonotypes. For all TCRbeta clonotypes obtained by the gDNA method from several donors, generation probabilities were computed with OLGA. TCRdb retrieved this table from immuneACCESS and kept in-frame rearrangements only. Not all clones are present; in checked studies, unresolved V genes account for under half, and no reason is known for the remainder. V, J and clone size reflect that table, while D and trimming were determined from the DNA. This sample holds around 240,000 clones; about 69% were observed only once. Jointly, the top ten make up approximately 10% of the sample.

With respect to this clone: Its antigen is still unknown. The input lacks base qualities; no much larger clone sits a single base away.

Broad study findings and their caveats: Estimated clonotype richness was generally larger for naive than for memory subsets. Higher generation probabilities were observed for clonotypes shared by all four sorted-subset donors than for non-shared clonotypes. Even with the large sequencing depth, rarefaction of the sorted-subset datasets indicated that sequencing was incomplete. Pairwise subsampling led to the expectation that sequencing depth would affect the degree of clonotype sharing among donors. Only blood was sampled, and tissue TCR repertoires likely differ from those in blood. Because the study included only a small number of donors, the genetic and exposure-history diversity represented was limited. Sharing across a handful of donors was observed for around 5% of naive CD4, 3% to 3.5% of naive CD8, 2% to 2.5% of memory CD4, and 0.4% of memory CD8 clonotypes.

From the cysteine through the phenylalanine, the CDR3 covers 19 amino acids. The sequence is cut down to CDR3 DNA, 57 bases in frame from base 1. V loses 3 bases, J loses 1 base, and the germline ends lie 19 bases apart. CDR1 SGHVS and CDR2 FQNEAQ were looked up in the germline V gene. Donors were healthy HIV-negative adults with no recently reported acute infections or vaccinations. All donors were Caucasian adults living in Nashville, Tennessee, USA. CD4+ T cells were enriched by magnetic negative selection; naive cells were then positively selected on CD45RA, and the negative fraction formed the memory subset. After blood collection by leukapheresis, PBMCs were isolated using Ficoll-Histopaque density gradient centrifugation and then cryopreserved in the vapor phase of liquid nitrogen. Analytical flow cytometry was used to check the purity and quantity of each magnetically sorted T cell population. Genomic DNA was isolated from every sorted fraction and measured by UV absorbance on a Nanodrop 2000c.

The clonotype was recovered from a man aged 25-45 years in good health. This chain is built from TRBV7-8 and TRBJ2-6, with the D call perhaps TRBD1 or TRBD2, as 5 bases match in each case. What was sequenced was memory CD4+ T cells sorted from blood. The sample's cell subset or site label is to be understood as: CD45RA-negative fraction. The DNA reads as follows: TGTGCCAGCAGCTTGAAGGGACGTTCCTCTTGGTCTGGGGCCAACGTCCTGACTTTC. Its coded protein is CASSLKGRSSWSGANVLTF.